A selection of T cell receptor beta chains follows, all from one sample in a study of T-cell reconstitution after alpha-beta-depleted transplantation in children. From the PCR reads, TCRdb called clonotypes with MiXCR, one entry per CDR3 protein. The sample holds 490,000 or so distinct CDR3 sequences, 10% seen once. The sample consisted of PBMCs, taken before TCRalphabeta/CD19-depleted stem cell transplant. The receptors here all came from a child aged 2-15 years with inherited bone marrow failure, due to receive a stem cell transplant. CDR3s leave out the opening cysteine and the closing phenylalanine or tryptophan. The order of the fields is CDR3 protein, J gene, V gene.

CDR3: ASSLVGQGRQDEQY; J: TRBJ2-7; V: TRBV7-2
CDR3: SVGGTITDTQY; J: TRBJ2-3; V: TRBV29-1
CDR3: ASSTTGGRVYEQY; J: TRBJ2-7; V: TRBV28
CDR3: ASSVGPVDNYEQY; J: TRBJ2-7; V: TRBV9
CDR3: ASSYLVSTDTQY; J: TRBJ2-3; V: TRBV6-5
CDR3: ASSVGGQGANYREAF; J: TRBJ1-1; V: TRBV9
CDR3: SVEVGLAPHEQF; J: TRBJ2-1; V: TRBV29-1
CDR3: ASSLEGGSETGELF; J: TRBJ2-2; V: TRBV5-4
CDR3: ASSILLNTDTQY; J: TRBJ2-3; V: TRBV27
CDR3: ASSRGIDRGSGSPLH; J: TRBJ1-6; V: TRBV4-3
CDR3: ASSWGFRTGADEQY; J: TRBJ2-7; V: TRBV7-8
CDR3: ASSQRTARDSYEQY; J: TRBJ2-7; V: TRBV28
CDR3: ASSDGQNYGYT; J: TRBJ1-2; V: TRBV2
CDR3: ASSPQSRVNEQF; J: TRBJ2-1; V: TRBV13
CDR3: ASSQLTGVPEAF; J: TRBJ1-1; V: TRBV12-3/TRBV12-4
CDR3: ASGHIAGGPYEQY; J: TRBJ2-7; V: TRBV6-7
CDR3: ASRQDWWEQY; J: TRBJ2-7; V: TRBV6-2/TRBV6-3
CDR3: ASSIGGNQNTGELF; J: TRBJ2-2; V: TRBV19
CDR3: SARHRLVNQPQH; J: TRBJ1-5; V: TRBV20-1
CDR3: ATSDYWRETQY; J: TRBJ2-5; V: TRBV24-1
CDR3: ASASWSAGGYNEQF; J: TRBJ2-1; V: TRBV27
CDR3: ASSSGGGEHEQY; J: TRBJ2-7; V: TRBV7-2
CDR3: ASSIGEGTGELF; J: TRBJ2-2; V: TRBV19
CDR3: AISPGQAGIEGNTIY; J: TRBJ1-3; V: TRBV10-3
CDR3: ASSNRSRVGF; J: TRBJ2-1; V: TRBV21-1
CDR3: ASSLARQGMETQY; J: TRBJ2-5; V: TRBV7-6
CDR3: ASSWTGPNTEAF; J: TRBJ1-1; V: TRBV7-2
CDR3: ASSLSDIGPYEQY; J: TRBJ2-7; V: TRBV27
CDR3: ASARRYEQY; J: TRBJ2-7; V: TRBV12-3/TRBV12-4
CDR3: ASGGQTGWETQY; J: TRBJ2-5; V: TRBV7-2
CDR3: ASSLGGAYGYT; J: TRBJ1-2; V: TRBV7-9
CDR3: ASSSSLAGVHIQY; J: TRBJ2-4; V: TRBV6-5
CDR3: SARAWGGQLTDTQY; J: TRBJ2-3; V: TRBV20-1
CDR3: ASSVPGLAGPTDTQY; J: TRBJ2-3; V: TRBV5-5
CDR3: SAREAPSSGRVGGELF; J: TRBJ2-2; V: TRBV20-1
CDR3: ASGTGTSSSYEQY; J: TRBJ2-7; V: TRBV6-1
CDR3: ASSLDRLAGAWGYEQY; J: TRBJ2-7; V: TRBV13
CDR3: ASSPQGAATNEKLF; J: TRBJ1-4; V: TRBV18
CDR3: ASSLPLGTDTQY; J: TRBJ2-3; V: TRBV7-9
CDR3: ASSFRNSNSYEQY; J: TRBJ2-7; V: TRBV28
CDR3: ASSRTGAEAF; J: TRBJ1-1; V: TRBV12-3/TRBV12-4
CDR3: AISDMGGLAGGVSSYEQY; J: TRBJ2-7; V: TRBV10-3
CDR3: SASHPDLSYGYT; J: TRBJ1-2; V: TRBV20-1
CDR3: ASSLFGGFGLEQF; J: TRBJ2-1; V: TRBV5-1
CDR3: ASSLAAGTAFNYGYT; J: TRBJ1-2; V: TRBV5-1